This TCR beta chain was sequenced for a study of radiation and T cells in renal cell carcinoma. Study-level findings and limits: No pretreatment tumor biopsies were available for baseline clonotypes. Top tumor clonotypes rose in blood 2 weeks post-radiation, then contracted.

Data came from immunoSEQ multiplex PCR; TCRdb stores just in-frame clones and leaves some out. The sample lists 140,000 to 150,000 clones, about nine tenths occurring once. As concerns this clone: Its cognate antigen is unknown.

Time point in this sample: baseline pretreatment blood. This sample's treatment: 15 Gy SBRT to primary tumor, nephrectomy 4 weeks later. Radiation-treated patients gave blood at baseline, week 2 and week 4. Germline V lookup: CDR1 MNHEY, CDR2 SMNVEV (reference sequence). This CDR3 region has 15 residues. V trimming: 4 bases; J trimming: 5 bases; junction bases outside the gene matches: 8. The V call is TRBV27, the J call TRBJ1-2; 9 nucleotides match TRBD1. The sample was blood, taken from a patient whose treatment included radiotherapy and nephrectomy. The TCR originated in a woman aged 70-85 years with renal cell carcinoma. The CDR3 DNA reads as TGTGCCAGCAGTTCCCCCGGACAGGGGCGGTATGGCTACACCTTC. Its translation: CASSSPGQGRYGYTF.